Given below is one T cell receptor (beta chain) in context. Its antigen is unknown. The data were obtained in a study of T cells after yellow fever vaccination. Study information: Researchers used SMART-Seq v4 Ultra Low Input to prepare fractions that had low cell numbers. Points from the study as a whole: Abundant bulk-population clonotypes could contaminate the FACS-sorted repertoires. A minor fraction of clonotypes spanned both CD4 and CD8 compartments. The secondary T-cell response peaked on day 5, not day 15, but was weaker.

CDR3 length: 12 residues. V lost 6 bases to trimming and J lost 2 bases, with 6 bases between them. The V gene's germline CDR1 is MNHEY and CDR2 SVGEGT. TCRdb analysed the 5' RACE reads with MiXCR anew, one entry per CDR3 protein. This sample has about 330,000 distinct CDR3 sequences, with about 7.8% found just once. The source of this sequence is a man aged 18 to 29 who received the YFV17D yellow fever vaccine. The gene calls are TRBV6-2 or TRBV6-3 and TRBJ2-3; D ambiguous. Sequencing was performed on PBMCs, taken roughly 46 days after the first yellow fever vaccination. DNA of the CDR3: TGTGCCAGCAGGGAGAACACAGATACGCAGTATTTT. Its translation: CASRENTDTQYF.